This entry lists 9 T cell receptor beta chains sequenced from one sample in a study of cytomegalovirus exposure and HLA in healthy donors. 60 Vbeta and 13 Jbeta primers were used in PCR. Here immunoSEQ multiplex PCR was the method, and the copy in TCRdb shows in-frame clones only, minus some. Seen here are roughly 100,000 clones, over 65% observed once, and the top ten hold roughly 3.8%. Material: PBMCs. The receptor set was obtained from a man between 50 and 59 years old in good health and CMV-seronegative.

This chain joins TRBV7-6 and TRBJ2-1, with TRBD2 matching 10 bases. Per the germline V gene, CDR1 is SGHVS and CDR2 is FNYEAQ. The CDR3 spans 18 residues. V shed 0 bases, J shed 9 bases, and the junction held 14 bases outside the gene matches. In DNA, the CDR3 is TGTGCCAGCAGCTTAGCCGCCTTACTAGCGGGGTCAGGGGGTGAGCAGTTCTTC. Its protein is CASSLAALLAGSGGEQFF.

This chain uses TRBV5-1 with TRBJ2-3, with D unclear. V shed 3 bases and J shed 2 bases, with 7 bases lying between them. Germline V gene sequence: CDR1 SGHRS, CDR2 YFSETQ. This CDR3 spans 13 amino acids. The CDR3 region has the DNA TGCGCCAGCAGCTCCATCCCCACAGATACGCAGTATTTT. Encoded protein: CASSSIPTDTQYF.

The rearrangement uses TRBV28 and TRBJ2-7, with unresolved D. V was pared by 7 bases and J by 6 bases, with 13 bases between. The CDR3 is 12 amino acids. Germline CDR1 is MDHEN and CDR2 is SYDVKM. CDR3 sequence: CASTDLGREQYF. CDR3 bases: TGTGCCAGCACCGATCTTGGCCGCGAGCAGTACTTC.

The V gene is TRBV7-2, the J gene TRBJ1-1; the D gene is possibly TRBD1 (5 bases). Germline-derived CDR1 and CDR2 are SGHTA and FQGNSA. Trimming took off 5 bases at V and 7 bases at J, with 14 bases between the two ends. The CDR3 spans 13 residues. Here the CDR3 reads CASSTRDGFEAFF. CDR3 coding DNA: TGTGCCAGCAGCACGCGGGACGGATTTGAAGCTTTCTTT.

This chain links TRBV6-1 with TRBJ2-5; 7 nucleotides match TRBD1. V dropped 2 bases and J dropped 4; count of bases not matched to a gene: 13. Germline V lookup: CDR1 MNHNS, CDR2 SASEGT. The CDR3 covers 17 residues. In nucleotides, the CDR3 is TGTGCCAGCAGTGAACTCCACAGGGGTGCGCATGGAGAGACCCAGTACTTC. It is translated as CASSELHRGAHGETQYF.

This rearrangement joins TRBV10-3 to TRBJ2-1; TRBD2 matches 12 bases. The germline V gene encodes CDR1 ENHRY and CDR2 SYGVKD. The V gene end was trimmed by 3 bases and the J gene end by 6 bases; junction bases not matched to a gene: 6. This CDR3 is 16 amino acids long. CDR3 nucleotides: TGTGCCATCAGTGACTCTAGCGGGAGGGCCCTCAATGAGCAGTTCTTC. Its protein product is CAISDSSGRALNEQFF.

The rearrangement joins TRBV7-2 to TRBJ1-2; D ambiguous. The CDR3 length is 14 residues. V was clipped by 0 bases and J by 2 bases, with 7 bases between them. From germline, CDR1 is SGHTA and CDR2 FQGNSA. DNA of the CDR3: TGTGCCAGCAGCTTAGCGGCGGGGAACTATGGCTACACCTTC. Translating gives CASSLAAGNYGYTF.

In its sample, this clone was seen a few times. The chain has TRBV7-3 and TRBJ2-1, with a tentative D call TRBD2 (7 bases). V shed 3 bases and J shed 10 bases, with 13 bases lying between them. This CDR3 spans 13 amino acids. CDR1 is SGHTA and CDR2 is FQGTGA in the germline V gene. The CDR3 region has the DNA TGTGCCAGCAGCTTGGGGGGGGCTAGCGAGCAGTTCTTC. It codes for CASSLGGASEQFF.

The V and J genes are TRBV28 and TRBJ1-1; D not resolved. V was pared by 3 bases and J by 3 bases, with 11 bases between. The CDR3 has 14 residues. Germline CDR1 MDHEN, CDR2 SYDVKM. The CDR3 spells CASSLHVRYTEAFF. The DNA of the CDR3 is TGTGCCAGCAGTTTGCACGTGAGATACACTGAAGCTTTCTTT.